This is a list of T cell receptor beta chains from one sample in a study of blood T cell repertoires in COVID-19. Produced via immunoSEQ multiplex PCR; TCRdb's table is partial and in-frame only. Found here are about 240,000 clones, about 86% of them singletons; the top ten hold over 7.5%. Sequencing was done on a sample of peripheral blood. The receptors originated from a woman of 80 years or more with acute or convalescent COVID-19. Each CDR3 is given with its conserved first and last residue. The order of the fields is clone size, V gene, D gene, J gene, CDR3 DNA, CDR3 protein. A D gene is named only where the DNA matches it firmly. Only part of the rows carry a size: once, few, many, or a class if the clone is expanded.

abundance: NA; v_gene: TRBV3-1/TRBV3-2; d_gene: NA; j_gene: TRBJ2-2; CDR3nt: TGTGCCAGCAGCCAAGGGAGGTATTACGGAGGGGAGCTGTTTTTT; CDR3aa: CASSQGRYYGGELFF
abundance: NA; v_gene: TRBV2; d_gene: TRBD1; j_gene: TRBJ1-6; CDR3nt: TGTGCCAGCATGGTTCCGGGACAGACTAATTCACCCCTCCACTTT; CDR3aa: CASMVPGQTNSPLHF
abundance: NA; v_gene: TRBV7-8; d_gene: TRBD1; j_gene: TRBJ1-1; CDR3nt: TGTGCCAGCAGCTTAGTTTCTTTTCGAGGGACAGGGGGATCCACTGAAGCTTTCTTT; CDR3aa: CASSLVSFRGTGGSTEAFF
abundance: NA; v_gene: TRBV6-5; d_gene: NA; j_gene: TRBJ1-2; CDR3nt: TGTGCCAGCAGTTCGGCGGGACGAGCCTATGGCTACACCTTC; CDR3aa: CASSSAGRAYGYTF
abundance: NA; v_gene: TRBV7-9; d_gene: NA; j_gene: TRBJ1-6; CDR3nt: TGTGCCAGCAGCCCCGGGATTTCAGAATCACCCCTCCACTTT; CDR3aa: CASSPGISESPLHF
abundance: NA; v_gene: TRBV18; d_gene: NA; j_gene: TRBJ1-4; CDR3nt: TGTGCCAGCTCACCTCCAGGACAGCTAAATTCAGAAAAACTGTTTTTT; CDR3aa: CASSPPGQLNSEKLFF
abundance: NA; v_gene: TRBV28; d_gene: NA; j_gene: TRBJ1-1; CDR3nt: TGTGCCAGCAGTTTGGTATTAGGGACACAAGCTTTCTTT; CDR3aa: CASSLVLGTQAFF
abundance: NA; v_gene: TRBV5-1; d_gene: NA; j_gene: TRBJ2-3; CDR3nt: TGCGCCAGCAGCTTGGGTAGGGCAGGGGATGGTTTTGTAGATACGCAGTATTTT; CDR3aa: CASSLGRAGDGFVDTQYF
abundance: many; v_gene: TRBV10-3; d_gene: NA; j_gene: TRBJ2-3; CDR3nt: TGTGCCATCAGCGACAGGCCCACAGATACGCAGTATTTT; CDR3aa: CAISDRPTDTQYF
abundance: NA; v_gene: TRBV6-5; d_gene: TRBD1; j_gene: TRBJ2-7; CDR3nt: TGTGCCAGCAGTAACAGGGGCTACGAGCAGTACTTC; CDR3aa: CASSNRGYEQYF
abundance: many; v_gene: TRBV3-1/TRBV3-2; d_gene: TRBD1; j_gene: TRBJ2-5; CDR3nt: TGTGCCAGCAGCCTGCAGACAGGGTCCCAAGAGACCCAGTACTTC; CDR3aa: CASSLQTGSQETQYF
abundance: NA; v_gene: TRBV30; d_gene: NA; j_gene: TRBJ2-5; CDR3nt: TGTGCCTGGAGTTCCCCTCAAGAGACCCAGTACTTC; CDR3aa: CAWSSPQETQYF
abundance: NA; v_gene: TRBV30; d_gene: NA; j_gene: TRBJ1-4; CDR3nt: TGTGCCTGGAGCCGGACAGATAATGAAAAACTGTTTTTT; CDR3aa: CAWSRTDNEKLFF
abundance: NA; v_gene: TRBV5-4; d_gene: NA; j_gene: TRBJ2-1; CDR3nt: TGTGCCAGCAGCTTGGTAGGGACAAGGTACAATGAGCAGTTCTTC; CDR3aa: CASSLVGTRYNEQFF
abundance: NA; v_gene: TRBV5-1; d_gene: NA; j_gene: TRBJ2-7; CDR3nt: TGCGCCAGCAGCTTGGTTGGGGCCCCCTACGAGCAGTACTTC; CDR3aa: CASSLVGAPYEQYF
abundance: NA; v_gene: TRBV5-4; d_gene: NA; j_gene: TRBJ1-3; CDR3nt: TGTGCCAGCAGCTTGGCTGGTGGAGGGAGGGGAAACACCATATATTTT; CDR3aa: CASSLAGGGRGNTIYF
abundance: NA; v_gene: TRBV30; d_gene: NA; j_gene: TRBJ1-6; CDR3nt: TGTGCCTGGAGTTTACAGACGAATTCACCCCTCCACTTT; CDR3aa: CAWSLQTNSPLHF
abundance: once; v_gene: TRBV6-5; d_gene: NA; j_gene: TRBJ1-1; CDR3nt: TGTGCCAGCAGTCCCTGGGCACTGAACACTGAAGCTTTCTTT; CDR3aa: CASSPWALNTEAFF
abundance: NA; v_gene: TRBV28; d_gene: NA; j_gene: TRBJ2-1; CDR3nt: TGTGCCAGCAGGAGAGGAGTAGGGGGTTCTGAGCAGTTCTTC; CDR3aa: CASRRGVGGSEQFF
abundance: NA; v_gene: TRBV7-3; d_gene: NA; j_gene: TRBJ1-5; CDR3nt: TGTGCCAGCAGCTTAACCCGGAATCAGCCCCAGCATTTT; CDR3aa: CASSLTRNQPQHF
abundance: NA; v_gene: TRBV7-2; d_gene: TRBD1; j_gene: TRBJ2-7; CDR3nt: TGTGCCAGCAGCTTAGCCGGACAGGTGGACGAGCAGTACTTC; CDR3aa: CASSLAGQVDEQYF
abundance: NA; v_gene: TRBV5-1; d_gene: NA; j_gene: TRBJ1-1; CDR3nt: TGCGCCAGCAGCTCCGACAGTTTCACTGAAGCTTTCTTT; CDR3aa: CASSSDSFTEAFF
abundance: NA; v_gene: TRBV27; d_gene: NA; j_gene: TRBJ2-5; CDR3nt: TGTGCCAGCAGGCGGACAGCGAGCGCGTTCCAAGAGACCCAGTACTTC; CDR3aa: CASRRTASAFQETQYF
abundance: NA; v_gene: TRBV6-2/TRBV6-3; d_gene: TRBD1; j_gene: TRBJ2-2; CDR3nt: TGTGCCAGCAGTTACTCGAGGACAGGAGGTTTAAGAAGCACCGGGGAGCTGTTTTTT; CDR3aa: CASSYSRTGGLRSTGELFF
abundance: NA; v_gene: TRBV24-1; d_gene: TRBD1; j_gene: TRBJ1-3; CDR3nt: TGTGCCACCAGTGATCCGGGACAGGGAAACACCATATATTTT; CDR3aa: CATSDPGQGNTIYF
abundance: few; v_gene: TRBV11-3; d_gene: TRBD1; j_gene: TRBJ2-3; CDR3nt: TGTGCCAGCAGCCCCCGACAGGGCGCAGATACGCAGTATTTT; CDR3aa: CASSPRQGADTQYF
abundance: few; v_gene: TRBV2; d_gene: NA; j_gene: TRBJ1-5; CDR3nt: TGTGCCAGCAGTGAAGCGCGGGCAGGAGGCAATCAGCCCCAGCATTTT; CDR3aa: CASSEARAGGNQPQHF
abundance: NA; v_gene: TRBV19; d_gene: NA; j_gene: TRBJ1-1; CDR3nt: TGTGCCAGTAGTTCTCAACTCGGGGCTGAAGCTTTCTTT; CDR3aa: CASSSQLGAEAFF